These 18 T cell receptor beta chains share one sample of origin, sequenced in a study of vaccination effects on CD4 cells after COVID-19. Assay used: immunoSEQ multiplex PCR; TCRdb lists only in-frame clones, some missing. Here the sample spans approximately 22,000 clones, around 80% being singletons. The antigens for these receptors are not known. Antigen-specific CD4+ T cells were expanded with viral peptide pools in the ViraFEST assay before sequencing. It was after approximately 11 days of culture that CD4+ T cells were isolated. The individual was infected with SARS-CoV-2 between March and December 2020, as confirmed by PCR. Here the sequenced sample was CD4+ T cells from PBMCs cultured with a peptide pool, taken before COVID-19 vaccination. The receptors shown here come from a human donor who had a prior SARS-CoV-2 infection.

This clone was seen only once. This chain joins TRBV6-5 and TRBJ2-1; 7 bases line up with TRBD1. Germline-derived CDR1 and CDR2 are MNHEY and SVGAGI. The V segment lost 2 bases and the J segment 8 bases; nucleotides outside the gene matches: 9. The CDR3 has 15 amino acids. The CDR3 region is CASSYPSTGRDEQFF. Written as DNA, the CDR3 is TGTGCCAGCAGTTACCCATCGACAGGGCGGGATGAGCAGTTCTTC.

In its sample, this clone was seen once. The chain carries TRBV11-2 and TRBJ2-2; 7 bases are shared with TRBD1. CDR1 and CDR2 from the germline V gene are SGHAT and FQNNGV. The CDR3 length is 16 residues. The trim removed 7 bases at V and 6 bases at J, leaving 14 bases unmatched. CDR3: CASNPTTGDTPGELFF. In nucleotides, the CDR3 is TGTGCCAGCAACCCCACCACAGGGGACACGCCCGGGGAGCTGTTTTTT.

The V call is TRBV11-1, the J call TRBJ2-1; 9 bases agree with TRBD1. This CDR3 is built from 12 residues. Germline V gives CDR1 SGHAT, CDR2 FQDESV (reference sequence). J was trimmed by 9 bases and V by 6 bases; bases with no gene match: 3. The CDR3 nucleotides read TGTGCCAGCAGTTGGACAGGGGCTGAGCAGTTCTTC. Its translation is CASSWTGAEQFF.

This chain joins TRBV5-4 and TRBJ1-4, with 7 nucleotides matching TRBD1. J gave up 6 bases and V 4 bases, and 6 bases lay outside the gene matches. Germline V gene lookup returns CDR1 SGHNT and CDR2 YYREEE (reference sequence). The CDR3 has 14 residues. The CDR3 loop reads CASSKTGVDEKLFF. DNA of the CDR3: TGTGCCAGCAGCAAAACAGGGGTGGATGAAAAACTGTTTTTT.

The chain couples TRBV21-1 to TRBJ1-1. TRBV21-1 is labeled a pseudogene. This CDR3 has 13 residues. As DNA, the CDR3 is TGTGCCAGCAGCAAAGTTGGGAACACTGAAGCTTTCTTT. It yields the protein CASSKVGNTEAFF.

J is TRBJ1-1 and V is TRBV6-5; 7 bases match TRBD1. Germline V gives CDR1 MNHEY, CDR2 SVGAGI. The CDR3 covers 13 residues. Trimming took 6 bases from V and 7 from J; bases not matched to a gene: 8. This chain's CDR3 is CASRNNRGLEAFF. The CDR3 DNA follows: TGTGCCAGCAGGAATAACAGGGGACTTGAAGCTTTCTTT.

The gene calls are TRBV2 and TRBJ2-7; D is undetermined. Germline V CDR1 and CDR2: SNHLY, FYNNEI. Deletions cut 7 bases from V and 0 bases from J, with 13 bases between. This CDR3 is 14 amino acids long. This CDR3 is CASNRDLFSYEQYF. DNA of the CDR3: TGTGCCAGCAATCGAGACTTATTCTCCTACGAGCAGTACTTC.

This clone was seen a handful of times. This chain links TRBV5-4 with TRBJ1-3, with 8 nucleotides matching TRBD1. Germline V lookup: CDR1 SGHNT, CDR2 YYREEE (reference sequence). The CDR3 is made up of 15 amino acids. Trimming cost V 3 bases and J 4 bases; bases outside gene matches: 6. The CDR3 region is CASSSGQGAGNTIYF. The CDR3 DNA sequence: TGTGCCAGCAGCTCCGGACAGGGAGCCGGAAACACCATATATTTT.

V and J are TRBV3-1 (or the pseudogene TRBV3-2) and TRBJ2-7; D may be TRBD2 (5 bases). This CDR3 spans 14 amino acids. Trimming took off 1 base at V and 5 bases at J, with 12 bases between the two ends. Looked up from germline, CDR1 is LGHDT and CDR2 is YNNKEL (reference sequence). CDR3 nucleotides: TGTGCCAGCAGCCAAGTTAGTGCGGGTAACGAGCAGTACTTC. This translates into CASSQVSAGNEQYF.

The CDR3 DNA is TGTGCCAGCAGCCTATATGGTGAGACCCAGTACTTC. This sequence encodes CASSLYGETQYF. The chain joins TRBV12-3 or TRBV12-4 to TRBJ2-5; D not resolved. The CDR3 covers 12 residues. Between the trimmed V and J ends, which lost 6 bases and 5 bases, there was a span of 10 bases.

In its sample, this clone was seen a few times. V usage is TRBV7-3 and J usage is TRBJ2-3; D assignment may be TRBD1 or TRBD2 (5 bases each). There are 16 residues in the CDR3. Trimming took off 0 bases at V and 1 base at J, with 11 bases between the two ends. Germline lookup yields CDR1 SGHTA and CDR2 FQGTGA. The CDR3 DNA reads TGTGCCAGCAGCTTAACGAGGGACGGGGGCACAGATACGCAGTATTTT. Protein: CASSLTRDGGTDTQYF.

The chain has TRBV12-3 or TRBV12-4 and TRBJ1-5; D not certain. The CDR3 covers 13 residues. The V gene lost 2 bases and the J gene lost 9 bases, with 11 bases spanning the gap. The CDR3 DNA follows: TGTGCCAGCAGTTTATCACCCAATGGGCCCCAGCATTTT. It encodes CASSLSPNGPQHF.

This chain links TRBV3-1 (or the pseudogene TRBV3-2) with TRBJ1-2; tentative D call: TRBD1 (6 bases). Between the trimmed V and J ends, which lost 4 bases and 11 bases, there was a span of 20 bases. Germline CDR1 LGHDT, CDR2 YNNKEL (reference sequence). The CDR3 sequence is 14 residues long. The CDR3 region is CASSPNPGHRQYTF. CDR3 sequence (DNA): TGTGCCAGCAGCCCCAACCCGGGACACCGGCAATACACCTTC.

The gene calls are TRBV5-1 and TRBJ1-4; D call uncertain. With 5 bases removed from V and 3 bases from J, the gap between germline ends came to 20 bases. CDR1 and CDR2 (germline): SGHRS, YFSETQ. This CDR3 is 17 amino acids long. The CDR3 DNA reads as TGCGCCAGCAGTATGGGGAATCGGGTGATTGCTAATGAAAAACTGTTTTTT. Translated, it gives CASSMGNRVIANEKLFF. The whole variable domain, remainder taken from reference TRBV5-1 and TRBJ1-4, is KAGVTQTPRYLIKTRGQQVTLSCSPISGHRSVSWYQQTPGQGLQFLFEYFSETQRNKGNFPGRFSGRQFSNSRSEMNVSTLELGDSALYLCASSMGNRVIANEKLFFGSGTQLSVL.

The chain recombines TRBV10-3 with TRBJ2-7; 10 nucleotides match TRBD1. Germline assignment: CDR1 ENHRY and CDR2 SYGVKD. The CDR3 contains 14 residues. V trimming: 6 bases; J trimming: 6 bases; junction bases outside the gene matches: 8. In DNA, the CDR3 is TGTGCCATCAGGGAAAGGACAGGGGGGCTCGAGCAGTACTTC. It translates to CAIRERTGGLEQYF.

CDR3 residues: CASSGLGDGYTF. For the CDR3, the DNA is TGTGCCAGCAGTGGGTTGGGGGATGGCTACACCTTC. This sequence joins TRBV11-3 and TRBJ1-2; TRBD1 might be the D (5 bases). Looked up from germline, CDR1 is SGHNT and CDR2 is YENEEA. V was shortened by 6 bases and J by 6 bases, with 11 bases between the two germline ends. This CDR3 is built from 12 residues.

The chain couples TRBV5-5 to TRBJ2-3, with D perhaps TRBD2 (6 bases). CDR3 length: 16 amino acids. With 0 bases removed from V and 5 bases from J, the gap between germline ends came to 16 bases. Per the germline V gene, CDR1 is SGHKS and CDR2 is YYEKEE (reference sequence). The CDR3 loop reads CASSLVASVHIDTQYF. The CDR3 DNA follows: TGTGCCAGCAGCTTGGTGGCTAGCGTTCATATAGATACGCAGTATTTT. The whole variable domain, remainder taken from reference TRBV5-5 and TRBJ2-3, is DAGVTQSPTHLIKTRGQQVTLRCSPISGHKSVSWYQQVLGQGPQFIFQYYEKEERGRGNFPDRFSARQFPNYSSELNVNALLLGDSALYLCASSLVASVHIDTQYFGPGTRLTVL.

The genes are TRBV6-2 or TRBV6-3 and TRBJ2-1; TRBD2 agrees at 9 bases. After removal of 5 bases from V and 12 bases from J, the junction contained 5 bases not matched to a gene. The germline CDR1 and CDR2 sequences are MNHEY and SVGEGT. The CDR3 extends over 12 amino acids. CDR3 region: CASSGLANLQFF. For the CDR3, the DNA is TGTGCCAGCAGTGGACTAGCGAACTTGCAGTTCTTC.